The rows below give T cell receptor beta chains drawn from one sample of a study of shared T cell receptors in the human thymus. Assay used: immunoSEQ multiplex PCR; TCRdb lists only in-frame clones, some missing. The table records some 660,000 clones, around 87% of them present only once. These sequences were also reported in another study, on human thymus T cells.

Sequencing was carried out using thymocytes. All receptors come from a boy in the first two years of life with a congenital heart defect. Each CDR3 is given with its conserved first and last residue.

v_gene,CDR3aa
TRBV29-1,CSVERGETQYF
TRBV19,CASSVRRYEGNTEAFF
TRBV5-6,CASSGSGRVYEQFF
TRBV28,CASSPPGQQEYSNQPQHF
TRBV6-1,CASSEAGDRDSITTNEKLFF
TRBV14,CASSQAEASGETQYF
TRBV21-1,CASSNGQQETQYF
TRBV7-6,CASSPPLRAPTDTQYF
TRBV19,CASDNGQRVGTDTQYF
TRBV28,CASSSHPFYRDRGYGYTF
TRBV19,CASTLDRRNSPLHF
TRBV5-1,CASREDSKETQYF
TRBV9,CASSPQDVRGHEQYF
TRBV15,CATSRVRGQDAYNSPLHF
TRBV27,CASSSISGVPYEQYF
TRBV6-1,CASSEGGVSSYNSPLHF
TRBV6-5,CASSPDRHTDTQYF
TRBV27,CASRPRGGPPYEQYF
TRBV29-1,CSVEGGIQSEGTEAFF
TRBV4-3,CASSQDFGPLYEQYF
TRBV7-6,CASSLAARTRGPFGTGELFF
TRBV6-5,CASRLQGSNQPQHF
TRBV19,CASARGRTLDTDTQYF
TRBV19,CASRSQIRATNEKLFF
TRBV6-1,CASVRSPLNSPLHF
TRBV11-2,CASSRSGRVSYEQYF
TRBV29-1,CSVVDNQNTEAFF
TRBV4-3,CASSQDIPDRNTEAFF
TRBV7-9,CASTERDLKGNEQFF
TRBV5-5,CASSPAASGPRFF
TRBV5-1,CASSVRAHTEAFF
TRBV2,CASNGPGRGTGELFF
TRBV5-4,CASSSPAGTGVVEQYF
TRBV6-5,CASQTTQPGDTEAFF
TRBV14,CASSQTQPGLAVSYNEQFF
TRBV27,CASLPRGSSGANVLTF
TRBV5-4,CASSLRLVETQYF
TRBV9,CASSETGSLAGELFF
TRBV9,CASSPILPGVTNEQFF
TRBV5-1,CASSLNGKAPGGESEQYF
TRBV30,CAWRPPTGCQETQYF
TRBV7-8,CASSLNFGPQGPTYEQYF
TRBV18,CASSPRIHVFYEQYF
TRBV28,CASSGGSEQYF
TRBV10-3,CAISESRQGRVSGANVLTF
TRBV10-3,CAISRTRQAYGYTF
TRBV5-1,CASSLDRDRGYEQYF
TRBV9,CASSPSRDWDPGGDTQYF
TRBV11-2,CASSFWGADYEQYF
TRBV5-1,CASSFYRAGGYTF
TRBV7-4,CASSSKGPGRETQYF
TRBV9,CASSVAGGNYNEQFF
TRBV5-4,CASSLRFLAGGGETQYF
TRBV7-9,CASSSTASGNTIYF